A single sample is the source of the 11 T cell receptor beta chains below, sequenced in a study of T cell responses to AZD1222 COVID-19 vaccine. Method: immunoSEQ multiplex PCR; TCRdb's copy keeps in-frame clones and lacks some. The sample contains about 94,000 clones, around 89% of which appear only once. The source was peripheral blood, collected 28 days after the second AZD1222 dose. These receptors were obtained from an adult who received the AZD1222 COVID-19 vaccine.

This chain links TRBV15 with TRBJ1-5; 7 positions agree with TRBD1. V shed 0 bases and J 9 bases; nucleotides not matched to a gene: 8. The germline V gene has CDR1 LNHNV and CDR2 YYDKDF (reference sequence). This CDR3 is built from 15 residues. The CDR3 spells CATSRDGGGFWPQHF. CDR3 bases: TGTGCCACCAGCAGAGATGGAGGGGGCTTTTGGCCCCAGCATTTT. Variable domain in full (rest from reference TRBV15 and TRBJ1-5): DAMVIQNPRYQVTQFGKPVTLSCSQTLNHNVMYWYQQKSSQAPKLLFHYYDKDFNNEADTPDNFQSRRPNTSFCFLDIRSPGLGDTAMYLCATSRDGGGFWPQHFGDGTRLSIL.

The rearrangement joins TRBV6-5 to TRBJ2-7, with no clear D. This CDR3 contains 11 residues. CDR1 and CDR2 (germline): MNHEY, SVGAGI. V lost 10 bases, J lost 6 bases, and 13 bases lay in between. The DNA for the CDR3 is TGTGCCACCAGACTTGAGTCCGAGCAGTACTTC. The encoded protein is CATRLESEQYF.

V usage is TRBV5-6 and J usage is TRBJ2-5; D possibly corresponds to TRBD1 (6 bases). The CDR3 runs 14 residues. Germline lookup yields CDR1 SGHDT and CDR2 YYEEEE. The germline V and J ends were trimmed by 4 bases and 1 base, with 11 bases remaining between them. CDR3 DNA: TGTGCCAGCAGCATCACAGGGTCCCAAGAGACCCAGTACTTC. Residues: CASSITGSQETQYF.

The rearrangement joins TRBV13 to TRBJ2-5; 10 bases agree with TRBD2. The trim removed 3 bases at V and 2 bases at J, leaving 3 bases unmatched. This CDR3 is 15 amino acids long. Germline V gene data show CDR1 as PRHDT and CDR2 as FYEKMQ (reference sequence). The CDR3 region is CASSFLLAGQETQYF. The CDR3 nucleotides read TGTGCCAGCAGCTTCTTACTAGCGGGGCAAGAGACCCAGTACTTC.

J is TRBJ1-2 and V is TRBV15; 9 bases are a match to TRBD1. Germline V gene data show CDR1 as LNHNV and CDR2 as YYDKDF (reference sequence). After removal of 3 bases from V and 6 bases from J, the junction contained 2 bases not matched to a gene. The CDR3 is made up of 13 amino acids. The CDR3 DNA is TGTGCCACCAGCAGTACAGGGGGCGATGGCTACACCTTC. Its protein is CATSSTGGDGYTF.

The chain carries TRBV12-1 and TRBJ2-3. TRBV12-1 is assigned pseudogene status. The CDR3 is 18 residues long. In DNA, the CDR3 is TGTGCCAGCAGCCGCAGGATGGGCGGCAGATCTAGCACAGATACGCAGTATTTT. It translates to CASSRRMGGRSSTDTQYF.

The chain combines TRBV27 with TRBJ2-1; 13 bases agree with TRBD2. Germline lookup yields CDR1 MNHEY and CDR2 SMNVEV (reference sequence). V lost 5 bases to trimming and J lost 5 bases; unmatched junction nucleotides: 3. The CDR3 runs 15 residues. The CDR3 protein is CASSIGTSGNNEQFF. As DNA, the CDR3 is TGTGCCAGCAGTATCGGGACTAGCGGGAACAATGAGCAGTTCTTC.

This rearrangement joins TRBV10-1 to TRBJ2-3; a possible D gene is TRBD2 (6 bases). The CDR3 spans 13 residues. V was pared by 2 bases and J by 3 bases, with 6 bases between. Germline CDR1 is WNHNN and CDR2 is SYGVQD (reference sequence). The CDR3 region has the DNA TGCGCCAGCAGTGAGGCGGGAACAGATACGCAGTATTTT. Protein product: CASSEAGTDTQYF.

This sequence joins TRBV30 and TRBJ1-1; no clear D gene. Trimming took 0 bases from V and 8 from J, leaving 13 bases between them. The CDR3 length is 13 residues. Germline CDR1 reads GTSNPN; CDR2 reads SVGIG (reference sequence). For the CDR3, the DNA is TGTGCCTGGAGTGTACAGCTAGATGGAGAAGCTTTCTTT. Its protein is CAWSVQLDGEAFF.

This chain uses TRBV4-3 with TRBJ2-1, with 10 nucleotides matching TRBD1. Losses at the gene ends were 3 bases for V and 3 bases for J; bases not matched to a gene: 2. The germline V gene has CDR1 LGHNA and CDR2 YSLEER. The CDR3 is made up of 15 amino acids. CDR3 in DNA: TGCGCCAGCAGCCAGACAGGGGGCGACTACAATGAGCAGTTCTTC. Encoded protein: CASSQTGGDYNEQFF.

The rearrangement joins TRBV3-1 (or the pseudogene TRBV3-2) to TRBJ2-7, with D maybe TRBD2 (5 bases). V lost 4 bases and J 2 bases, leaving 21 bases between the germline ends. This CDR3 comprises 17 residues. Germline CDR1 is LGHDT and CDR2 is YNNKEL (reference sequence). CDR3 nucleotide sequence: TGTGCCAGCAGCCTGACTTTTACGTCGCGGGTTCCCTACGAGCAGTACTTC. It is translated as CASSLTFTSRVPYEQYF.